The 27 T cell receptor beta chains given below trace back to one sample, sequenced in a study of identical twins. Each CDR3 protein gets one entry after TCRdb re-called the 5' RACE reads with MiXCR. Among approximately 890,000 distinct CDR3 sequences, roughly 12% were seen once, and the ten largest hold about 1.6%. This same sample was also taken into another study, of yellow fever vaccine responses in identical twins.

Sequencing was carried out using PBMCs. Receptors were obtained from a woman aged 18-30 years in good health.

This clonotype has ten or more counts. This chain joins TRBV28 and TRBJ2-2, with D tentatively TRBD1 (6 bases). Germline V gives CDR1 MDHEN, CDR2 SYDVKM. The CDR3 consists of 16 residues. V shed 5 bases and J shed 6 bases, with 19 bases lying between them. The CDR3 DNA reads TGTGCCAGCAGTACGTTCCCGGGACGGACAGCCGGGGAGCTGTTTTTT. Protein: CASSTFPGRTAGELFF.

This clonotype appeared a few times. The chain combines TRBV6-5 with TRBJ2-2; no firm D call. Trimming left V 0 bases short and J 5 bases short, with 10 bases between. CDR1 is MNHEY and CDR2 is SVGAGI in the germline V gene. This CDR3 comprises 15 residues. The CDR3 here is CASSYSGPLTGELFF. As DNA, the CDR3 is TGTGCCAGCAGTTACTCGGGCCCCCTTACCGGGGAGCTGTTTTTT.

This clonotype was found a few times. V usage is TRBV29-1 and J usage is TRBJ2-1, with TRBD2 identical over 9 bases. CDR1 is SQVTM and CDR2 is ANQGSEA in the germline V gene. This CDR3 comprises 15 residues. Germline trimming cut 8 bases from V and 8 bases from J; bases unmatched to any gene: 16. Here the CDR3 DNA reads TGCAGCATCAAGTCTACCGGGACTAGCATCGATGAGCAGTTCTTC. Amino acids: CSIKSTGTSIDEQFF.

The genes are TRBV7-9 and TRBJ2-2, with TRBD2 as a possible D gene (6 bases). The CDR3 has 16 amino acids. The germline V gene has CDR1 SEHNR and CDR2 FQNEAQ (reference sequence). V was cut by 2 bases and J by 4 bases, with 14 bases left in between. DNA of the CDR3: TGTGCCAGCAGCTTAAACGGAGGGCGTTTCACCGGGGAGCTGTTTTTT. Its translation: CASSLNGGRFTGELFF.

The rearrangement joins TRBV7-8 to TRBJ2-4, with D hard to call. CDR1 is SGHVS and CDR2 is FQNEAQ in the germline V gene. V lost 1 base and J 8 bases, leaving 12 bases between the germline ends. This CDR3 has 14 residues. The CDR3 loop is CASSLEGIRDIQYF. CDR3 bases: TGTGCCAGCAGCTTAGAGGGCATTAGGGACATTCAGTACTTC.

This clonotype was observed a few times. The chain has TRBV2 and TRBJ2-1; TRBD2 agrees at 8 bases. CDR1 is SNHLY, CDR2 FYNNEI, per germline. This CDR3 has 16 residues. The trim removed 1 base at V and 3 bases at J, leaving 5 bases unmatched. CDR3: CASSEGVTSVYNEQFF. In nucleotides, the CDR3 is TGTGCCAGCAGTGAAGGGGTGACTAGCGTCTACAATGAGCAGTTCTTC.

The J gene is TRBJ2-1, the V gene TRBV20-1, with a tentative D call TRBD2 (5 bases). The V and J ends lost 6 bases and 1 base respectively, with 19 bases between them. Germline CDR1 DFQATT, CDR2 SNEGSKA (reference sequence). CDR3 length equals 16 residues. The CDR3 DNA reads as TGCAGTGCGCAGCCCAGAGGGCCCGGGTCCTACAATGAGCAGTTCTTC. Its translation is CSAQPRGPGSYNEQFF.

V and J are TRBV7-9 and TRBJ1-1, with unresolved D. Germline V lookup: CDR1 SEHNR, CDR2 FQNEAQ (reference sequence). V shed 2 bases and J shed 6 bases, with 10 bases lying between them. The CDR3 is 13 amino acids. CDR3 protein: CASSLSLDSEAFF. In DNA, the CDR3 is TGTGCCAGCAGCTTATCCTTGGACTCTGAAGCTTTCTTT.

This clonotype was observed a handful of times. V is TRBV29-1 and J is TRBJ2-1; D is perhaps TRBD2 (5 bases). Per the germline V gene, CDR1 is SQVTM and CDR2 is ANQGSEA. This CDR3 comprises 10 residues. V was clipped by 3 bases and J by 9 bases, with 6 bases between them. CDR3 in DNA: TGCAGCGTTGATGCGGGTGAGCAGTTCTTC. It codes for CSVDAGEQFF.

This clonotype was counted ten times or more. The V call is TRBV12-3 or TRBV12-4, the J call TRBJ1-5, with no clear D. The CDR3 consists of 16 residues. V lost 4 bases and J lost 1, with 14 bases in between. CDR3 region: CASSSFDLVSNQPQHF. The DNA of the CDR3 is TGTGCCAGCAGTTCCTTCGACTTAGTGAGCAATCAGCCCCAGCATTTT.

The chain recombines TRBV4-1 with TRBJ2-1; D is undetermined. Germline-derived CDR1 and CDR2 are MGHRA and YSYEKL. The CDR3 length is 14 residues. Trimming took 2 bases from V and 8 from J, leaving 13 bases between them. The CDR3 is CASSQSPAWYEQFF. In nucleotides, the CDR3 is TGCGCCAGCAGCCAAAGTCCTGCTTGGTATGAGCAGTTCTTC.

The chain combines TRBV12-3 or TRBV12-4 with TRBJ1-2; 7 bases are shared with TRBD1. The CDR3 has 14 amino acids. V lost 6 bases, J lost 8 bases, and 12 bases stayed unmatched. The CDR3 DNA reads TGTGCCAGCAGCCAGAACCGTGTGACAGGGGGCTACACCTTC. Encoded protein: CASSQNRVTGGYTF.

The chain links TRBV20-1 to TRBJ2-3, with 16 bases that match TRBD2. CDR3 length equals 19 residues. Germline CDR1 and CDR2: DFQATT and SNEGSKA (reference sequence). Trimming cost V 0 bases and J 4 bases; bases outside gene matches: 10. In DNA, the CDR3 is TGCAGTGCTAGAGATGGGGGACTAGCGGGAGGGCTTCGGTCAGATACGCAGTATTTT. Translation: CSARDGGLAGGLRSDTQYF.

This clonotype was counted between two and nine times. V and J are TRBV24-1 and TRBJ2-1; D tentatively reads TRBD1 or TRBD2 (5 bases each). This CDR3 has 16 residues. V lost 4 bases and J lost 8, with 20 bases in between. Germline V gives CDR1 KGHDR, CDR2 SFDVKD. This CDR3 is CATSDTVTGAVHEQFF. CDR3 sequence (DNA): TGTGCCACCAGTGACACCGTGACCGGGGCGGTGCATGAGCAGTTCTTC.

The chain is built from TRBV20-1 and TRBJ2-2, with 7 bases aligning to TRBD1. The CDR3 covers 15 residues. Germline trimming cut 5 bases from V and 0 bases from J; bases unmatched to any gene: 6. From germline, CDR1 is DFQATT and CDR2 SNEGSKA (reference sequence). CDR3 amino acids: CSAPSTGTNTGELFF. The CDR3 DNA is TGCAGTGCTCCGTCGACAGGGACGAACACCGGGGAGCTGTTTTTT.

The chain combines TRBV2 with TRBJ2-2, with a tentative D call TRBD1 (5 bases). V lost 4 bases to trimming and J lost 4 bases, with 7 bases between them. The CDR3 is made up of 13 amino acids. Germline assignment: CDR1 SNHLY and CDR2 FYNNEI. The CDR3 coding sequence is TGTGCCAGCAGTGTACAGGCCACCGGGGAGCTGTTTTTT. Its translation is CASSVQATGELFF.

The CDR3 DNA reads TGCAGTGCTAGAACGTGGCAGGGTGTAAATTTGCGGAAAGAGACCCAGTACTTC. Its translation is CSARTWQGVNLRKETQYF. The chain employs TRBV20-1 and TRBJ2-5, with a possible D match to TRBD1 (5 bases). This CDR3 comprises 18 residues. Germline CDR1 and CDR2: DFQATT and SNEGSKA (reference sequence). With 2 bases removed from V and 3 bases from J, the gap between germline ends came to 25 bases.

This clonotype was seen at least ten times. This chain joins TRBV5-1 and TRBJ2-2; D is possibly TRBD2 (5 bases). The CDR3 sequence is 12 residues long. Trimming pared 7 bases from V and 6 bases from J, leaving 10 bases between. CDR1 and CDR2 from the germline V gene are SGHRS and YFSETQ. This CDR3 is CASCYSAGELFF. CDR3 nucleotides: TGCGCCAGCTGTTATAGCGCCGGGGAGCTGTTTTTT.

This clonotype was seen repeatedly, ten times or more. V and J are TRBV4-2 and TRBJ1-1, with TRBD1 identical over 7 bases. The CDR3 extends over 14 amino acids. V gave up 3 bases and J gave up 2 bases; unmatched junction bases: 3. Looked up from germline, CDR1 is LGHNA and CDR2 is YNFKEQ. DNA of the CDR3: TGTGCCAGCAGCCAGGGACAGATAAACACTGAAGCTTTCTTT. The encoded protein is CASSQGQINTEAFF.

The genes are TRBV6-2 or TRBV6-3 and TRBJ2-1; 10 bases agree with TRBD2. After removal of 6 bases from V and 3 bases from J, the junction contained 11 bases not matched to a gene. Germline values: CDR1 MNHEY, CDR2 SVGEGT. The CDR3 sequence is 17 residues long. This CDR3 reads CASSSRRLAGLYNEQFF. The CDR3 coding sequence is TGTGCCAGCAGCTCTCGCCGACTAGCGGGCCTCTACAATGAGCAGTTCTTC.

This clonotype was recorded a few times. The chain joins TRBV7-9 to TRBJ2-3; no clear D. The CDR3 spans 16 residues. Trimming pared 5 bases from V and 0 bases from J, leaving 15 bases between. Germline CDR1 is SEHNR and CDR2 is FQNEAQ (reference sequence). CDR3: CASSRLELSSTDTQYF. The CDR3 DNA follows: TGTGCCAGCAGCCGTCTCGAGCTATCTAGCACAGATACGCAGTATTTT.

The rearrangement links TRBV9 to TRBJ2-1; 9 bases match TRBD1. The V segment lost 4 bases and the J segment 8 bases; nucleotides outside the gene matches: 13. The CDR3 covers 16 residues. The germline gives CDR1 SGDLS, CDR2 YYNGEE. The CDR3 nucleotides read TGTGCCAGCAGCCCATCTGGGACAGGGAATAGCGATGAGCAGTTCTTC. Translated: CASSPSGTGNSDEQFF.

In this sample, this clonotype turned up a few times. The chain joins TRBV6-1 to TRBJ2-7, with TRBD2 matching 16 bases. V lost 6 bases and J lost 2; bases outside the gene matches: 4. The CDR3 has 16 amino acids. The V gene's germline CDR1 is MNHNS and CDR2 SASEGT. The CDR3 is CASRGLAGGPAYEQYF. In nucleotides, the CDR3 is TGTGCCAGCAGGGGACTAGCGGGAGGGCCCGCCTACGAGCAGTACTTC.

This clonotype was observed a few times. The CDR3 DNA reads TGTGCCAGCAGCCAAAAGGGTAACTATGGCTACACCTTC. Translation gives CASSQKGNYGYTF. V usage is TRBV3-1 and J usage is TRBJ1-2; D gene ambiguous. CDR1 and CDR2 (germline): LGHDT, YNNKEL (reference sequence). The ends were cut back, 2 bases at V and 1 base at J, with 5 bases in the middle. This CDR3 is 13 amino acids long.

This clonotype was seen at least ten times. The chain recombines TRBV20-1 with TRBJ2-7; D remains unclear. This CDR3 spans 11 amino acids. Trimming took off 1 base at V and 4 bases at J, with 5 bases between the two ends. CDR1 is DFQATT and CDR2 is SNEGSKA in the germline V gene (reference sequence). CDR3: CSARGDYEQYF. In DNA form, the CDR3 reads TGCAGTGCTAGAGGCGATTACGAGCAGTACTTC.

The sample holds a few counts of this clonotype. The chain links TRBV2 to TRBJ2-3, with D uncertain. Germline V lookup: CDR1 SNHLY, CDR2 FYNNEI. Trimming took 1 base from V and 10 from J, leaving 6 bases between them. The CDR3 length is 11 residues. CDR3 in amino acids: CASSEGTSQYF. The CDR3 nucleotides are TGTGCCAGCAGTGAAGGGACGTCGCAGTATTTT.

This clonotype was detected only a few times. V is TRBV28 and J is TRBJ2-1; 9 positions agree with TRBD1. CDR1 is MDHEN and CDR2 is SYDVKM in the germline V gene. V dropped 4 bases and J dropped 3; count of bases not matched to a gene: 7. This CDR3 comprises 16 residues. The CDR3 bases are TGTGCCAGCAGTTCCGACCGGGACAGGGTCTACAATGAGCAGTTCTTC. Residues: CASSSDRDRVYNEQFF.